There are many counts of the clone carrying this T cell receptor beta chain. Its target is not known. MiXCR, applied by TCRdb to the 5' RACE reads, yields one record per CDR3 protein. The sample yields 180,000 or so distinct CDR3 sequences, around 10% seen once. The record originates from a study of T-cell memory formation after mild COVID-19. Study background: Largely, TCR clusters stayed within a single donor. General study findings and limits: Later expanders leaned toward CD4+, whereas clones contracting from day 15 to 85 were balanced CD4/CD8. Second-wave clones with a day 37 peak had unconfirmed SARS-CoV-2 specificity.

CDR1 and CDR2 from the germline V gene are LGHNA and YSLEER. The V and J ends lost 4 bases and 4 bases respectively, with 14 bases between them. This CDR3 comprises 15 residues. The TCR originated in a man in his late teens or twenties who had mild COVID-19 (a few samples of this study predate the infection). Cell type and time point are not known. The chain couples TRBV4-3 to TRBJ1-3; D possibly corresponds to TRBD1 (6 bases). The sequenced sample was PBMCs or a T cell subset sorted from them (not recorded which). As DNA, the CDR3 is TGCGCCAGCAGCCGTCTACAGGGAGCCGGAAACACCATATATTTT. It is translated as CASSRLQGAGNTIYF.